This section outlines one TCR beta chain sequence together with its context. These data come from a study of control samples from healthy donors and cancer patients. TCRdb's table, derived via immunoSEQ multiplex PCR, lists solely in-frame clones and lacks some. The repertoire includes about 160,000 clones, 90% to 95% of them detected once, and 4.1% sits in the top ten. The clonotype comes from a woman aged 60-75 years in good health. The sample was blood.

The CDR3: CASSQESFYGYTF. Here the CDR3 DNA reads TGTGCCAGCAGCCAAGAATCCTTCTATGGCTACACCTTC. The V call is TRBV3-1 (or the pseudogene TRBV3-2), the J call TRBJ1-2; D is unclear. The CDR3 runs 13 residues. The V gene's germline CDR1 is LGHDT and CDR2 YNNKEL (reference sequence). V lost 0 bases, J lost 4 bases, and 6 bases lay in between.